Presented here are 24 T cell receptor beta chains from one specimen sequenced in a study of STAT5B mutations in CD4+ large granular lymphocyte leukemia. The method was immunoSEQ multiplex PCR; TCRdb's version includes in-frame clones alone and lacks a portion of them. Altogether 45,000 to 55,000 clones are present, approximately 70% being singletons, with the ten largest covering approximately 1.4%. The sample taken for sequencing was CD4+ T cells from blood buffy coats. These receptors came from a human donor in good health.

This chain joins TRBV11-2 and TRBJ2-5, with a weak D call TRBD2 (7 bases). CDR1 SGHAT and CDR2 FQNNGV come from the germline V gene. This CDR3 has 18 amino acids. The V end lost 1 base, the J end lost 4 bases, and 22 bases lay between the germline ends. CDR3 bases: TGTGCCAGCAGCTTAGGGCGAAGACTAGCAGGGGAGGGAGAGACCCAGTACTTC. This gives the protein CASSLGRRLAGEGETQYF.

This clone was detected only a few times. The chain combines TRBV19 with TRBJ2-7; 9 bases agree with TRBD2. CDR3 length: 12 residues. Per germline, CDR1 LNHDA and CDR2 SQIVND (reference sequence). The V gene end was trimmed by 7 bases and the J gene end by 6 bases; junction bases not matched to a gene: 4. The CDR3 here is CASNSRGGEQYF. CDR3 in DNA: TGTGCCAGTAACTCGCGGGGGGGCGAGCAGTACTTC.

The J gene is TRBJ1-4, the V gene TRBV10-3; tentatively, D is TRBD1 (5 bases). Per germline, CDR1 ENHRY and CDR2 SYGVKD. V lost 0 bases, J lost 3 bases, and 14 bases lay in between. The CDR3 length is 17 residues. The chain's CDR3 is CAISESGAGTPNEKLFF. The CDR3 region has the DNA TGTGCCATCAGTGAGTCGGGTGCTGGGACCCCTAATGAAAAACTGTTTTTT.

The rearrangement joins TRBV5-4 to TRBJ2-7, with D possibly TRBD2 on 6 matching bases. Trimming took off 4 bases at V and 6 bases at J, with 11 bases between the two ends. This CDR3 spans 12 amino acids. Germline V gene sequence: CDR1 SGHNT, CDR2 YYREEE (reference sequence). CDR3 in DNA: TGTGCCAGCAGCAAGGGGAGGCCCGAGCAGTACGTC. It encodes CASSKGRPEQYV.

The chain combines TRBV4-2 with TRBJ2-3; TRBD2 might be the D (5 bases). This CDR3 has 13 amino acids. Trimming took 7 bases from V and 7 from J, leaving 15 bases between them. Germline values: CDR1 LGHNA, CDR2 YNFKEQ. The CDR3 bases are TGTGCCAGCATGGGAGCTCCAACGCATACGCAGTATTTT. Amino acid sequence: CASMGAPTHTQYF.

The chain's CDR3 is CATRGSGGAGSNEQFF. The CDR3, as DNA: TGTGCCACCAGGGGAAGCGGGGGGGCCGGAAGCAATGAGCAGTTCTTC. The J gene is TRBJ2-1, the V gene TRBV28, with 10 bases fitting TRBD2. This CDR3 region has 16 residues. V was clipped by 10 bases and J by 6 bases; unmatched bases: 15. Germline V CDR1 and CDR2: MDHEN, SYDVKM.

J is TRBJ1-2 and V is TRBV30; 9 bases line up with TRBD1. The CDR3 spans 13 residues. The germline CDR1 and CDR2 sequences are GTSNPN and SVGIG (reference sequence). V was pared by 0 bases and J by 8 bases, with 4 bases of the junction left unmatched. The CDR3 sequence is CAWSVTGGDGYTF. DNA of the CDR3: TGTGCCTGGAGTGTAACAGGGGGCGACGGCTACACCTTC.

V gene TRBV7-2 combines with J gene TRBJ2-2; possible D gene TRBD2, 6 bases. Between the trimmed V and J ends, which lost 6 bases and 3 bases, there was a span of 11 bases. Germline loops: CDR1 SGHTA, CDR2 FQGNSA. The CDR3 sequence is 14 residues long. CDR3 residues: CASRGGRDTGELFF. DNA of the CDR3: TGTGCCAGCAGGGGGGGACGGGACACCGGGGAGCTGTTTTTT. Looking up the rest from reference TRBV7-2 and TRBJ2-2 gives the full variable domain: GAGVSQSPSNKVTEKGKDVELRCDPISGHTALYWYRQSLGQGLEFLIYFQGNSAPDKSGLPSDRFSAERTGGSVSTLTIQRTQQEDSAVYLCASRGGRDTGELFFGEGSRLTVL.

This clone occurred a few times. The rearrangement joins TRBV5-1 to TRBJ2-5, with D tentatively TRBD1 or TRBD2 (5 bases each). V dropped 0 bases and J dropped 4 bases, with 13 bases sitting between them. CDR3 length: 15 residues. Germline-derived CDR1 and CDR2 are SGHRS and YFSETQ. CDR3 coding DNA: TGCGCCAGCAGCTTGGATGGGGACCCTTCAGAGACCCAGTACTTC. Translated, it gives CASSLDGDPSETQYF.

The chain carries TRBV2 and TRBJ1-5; 8 nucleotides agree with TRBD1. The CDR3 extends over 19 amino acids. The V and J ends lost 6 bases and 0 bases, in that order; junction bases with no gene match: 16. Germline CDR1 and CDR2: SNHLY and FYNNEI. As DNA, the CDR3 is TGTGCCAGCAGAGAGATGGGTGGACAGGGTTATTATAGCAATCAGCCCCAGCATTTT. Translating gives CASREMGGQGYYSNQPQHF.

The gene calls are TRBV7-9 and TRBJ2-5; the D gene is possibly TRBD1 (6 bases). From germline, CDR1 is SEHNR and CDR2 FQNEAQ (reference sequence). Trimming cost V 0 bases and J 10 bases, with 18 bases left between them. The CDR3 is made up of 15 amino acids. CDR3 in DNA: TGTGCCAGCAGCTTAGCGAAATCAGGGGCCGAGGGCCAGTACTTC. It is translated as CASSLAKSGAEGQYF.

The chain uses TRBV5-1 and TRBJ1-1; D gene unclear. This CDR3 is 13 amino acids long. In germline, CDR1 is SGHRS, CDR2 YFSETQ. Between the trimmed V and J ends, which lost 0 bases and 1 base, there was a span of 4 bases. The DNA of the CDR3 is TGCGCCAGCAGCTTGGCATCGAACACTGAAGCTTTCTTT. Translation: CASSLASNTEAFF.

Only a few counts were recorded for this clone. This chain links TRBV7-2 with TRBJ1-6; D remains ambiguous. The CDR3 has 16 amino acids. Germline CDR1 SGHTA, CDR2 FQGNSA. V was trimmed by 0 bases and J by 10 bases, leaving 16 bases between them. As DNA, the CDR3 is TGTGCCAGCAGCTTAGCACTTCGGGAGCCCGGGTCACCCCTCCACTTT. Translating gives CASSLALREPGSPLHF.

This chain joins TRBV29-1 and TRBJ1-2, with 7 bases that match TRBD1. The CDR3 is 14 amino acids. Trimming removed 4 bases from V and 2 bases from J; junction bases left unmatched: 7. CDR1 is SQVTM, CDR2 ANQGSEA, per germline. The CDR3 loop reads CSVGYGTANYGYTF. Here the CDR3 DNA reads TGCAGCGTTGGATACGGGACAGCAAACTATGGCTACACCTTC.

V is TRBV18 and J is TRBJ2-5; D unclear. Trimming removed 6 bases from V and 1 base from J, with 12 bases in between. The germline V gene has CDR1 KGHSH and CDR2 LQKENI. The CDR3 has 14 residues. The CDR3 DNA is TGTGCCAGCTCCCCTTCGGAAGCCCAAGAGACCCAGTACTTC. Its protein is CASSPSEAQETQYF.

The V call is TRBV11-3, the J call TRBJ1-1, with 9 bases fitting TRBD1. The CDR3 totals 18 residues. V trimming: 4 bases; J trimming: 10 bases; junction bases outside the gene matches: 22. Germline V gene lookup returns CDR1 SGHNT and CDR2 YENEEA. DNA for the CDR3: TGTGCCAGCAGCTCATACCCTAACCGGGACAGGGAATCGTTGGTAGCTTTCTTT. This encodes CASSSYPNRDRESLVAFF.

This chain's CDR3 is CASSASGRNQPQHF. CDR3 coding DNA: TGTGCCAGCAGTGCCTCGGGGCGAAATCAGCCCCAGCATTTT. This chain uses TRBV6-6 with TRBJ1-5, with D tentatively TRBD1 (5 bases). The CDR3 loop spans 14 amino acids. The germline gives CDR1 MNHNY, CDR2 SVGAGI (reference sequence). V shed 5 bases and J shed 4 bases, with 12 bases lying between them.

V is TRBV6-1 and J is TRBJ1-4, with D tentatively TRBD1 (5 bases). The germline gives CDR1 MNHNS, CDR2 SASEGT. There are 16 residues in the CDR3. The ends were cut back, 0 bases at V and 0 bases at J, with 8 bases in the middle. CDR3 sequence reads: CASSEAGGTTNEKLFF. CDR3 DNA sequence: TGTGCCAGCAGTGAAGCGGGGGGAACAACTAATGAAAAACTGTTTTTT.

V gene TRBV30 combines with J gene TRBJ2-2, with D perhaps matching TRBD1 (6 bases). V was clipped by 0 bases and J by 6 bases, with 17 bases between them. The CDR3 runs 16 residues. Germline V gives CDR1 GTSNPN, CDR2 SVGIG (reference sequence). DNA for the CDR3: TGTGCCTGGAGTGTAAGGGGGTCAGGCCGATCCGGGGAGCTGTTTTTT. This encodes CAWSVRGSGRSGELFF.

This chain connects TRBV6-6 to TRBJ1-3; D is perhaps TRBD1 (6 bases). From germline, CDR1 is MNHNY and CDR2 SVGAGI (reference sequence). The CDR3 sequence is 15 residues long. Trimming stripped 6 bases from V and 0 bases from J, with 12 bases between. In nucleotides, the CDR3 is TGTGCCAGCAGGACCGGGACAATCTCTGGAAACACCATATATTTT. It encodes CASRTGTISGNTIYF.

The genes are TRBV14 and TRBJ1-4; perhaps TRBD1 as D (5 bases). The V gene lost 0 bases and the J gene lost 0 bases, with 17 bases spanning the gap. Per the germline V gene, CDR1 is SGHDN and CDR2 is FVKESK. The CDR3 spans 19 residues. In DNA form, the CDR3 reads TGTGCCAGCAGCCAAGAGGAGGGGTTCTGGTCTGCAACTAATGAAAAACTGTTTTTT. It specifies CASSQEEGFWSATNEKLFF.

The CDR3 loop reads CASSLYRDTEQETQYF. The CDR3 coding sequence is TGTGCCAGCAGCCTATACCGGGACACAGAACAAGAGACCCAGTACTTC. The rearrangement joins TRBV14 to TRBJ2-5; tentative D call: TRBD1 (6 bases). Germline V gene data show CDR1 as SGHDN and CDR2 as FVKESK. V was clipped by 4 bases and J by 2 bases, with 17 bases between them. The CDR3 runs to 16 residues.

V gene TRBV18 combines with J gene TRBJ1-2; 7 bases map to TRBD1. Germline trimming cut 3 bases from V and 4 bases from J; bases unmatched to any gene: 11. The germline gives CDR1 KGHSH, CDR2 LQKENI. The CDR3 is 16 residues long. The CDR3 loop is CASSPRGLQGTYGYTF. DNA of the CDR3: TGTGCCAGCTCACCTAGAGGGTTACAGGGGACCTATGGCTACACCTTC.

The V call is TRBV14, the J call TRBJ2-5; 10 bases fit TRBD2. Trimming took 2 bases from V and 4 from J; bases not matched to a gene: 4. CDR1 is SGHDN and CDR2 is FVKESK in the germline V gene. There are 15 residues in the CDR3. The DNA of the CDR3 is TGTGCCAGCAGCCAACGAGGACTAGCGGCAGAGACCCAGTACTTC. Translation gives CASSQRGLAAETQYF.